These 7 T cell receptor beta chains share one sample of origin, sequenced in a study of beta chain features in type 1 diabetes. The authors reverse transcribed all of the isolated RNA, so sequencing captured expressed TCRB transcripts. The protocol was immunoSEQ multiplex PCR, while the TCRdb copy is restricted to in-frame clones and leaves out a portion. Counted here are around 300,000 clones, approximately 11% occurring once; the ten biggest clones make up roughly 0.014%. The sequencing sample was made of naive CD4+ T cells from blood. These TCRs come from a woman in her 30s in good health.

This chain uses TRBV7-2 with TRBJ2-3, with D unresolved. V lost 5 bases and J lost 2, with 5 bases in between. The CDR3 runs to 12 residues. Per the germline V gene, CDR1 is SGHTA and CDR2 is FQGNSA. The CDR3: CASSPVTDTQYF. The CDR3 region has the DNA TGTGCCAGCAGCCCGGTCACAGATACGCAGTATTTT.

This chain connects TRBV4-3 to TRBJ2-7; TRBD2 matches 14 bases. The germline gives CDR1 LGHNA, CDR2 YSLEER. This CDR3 has 16 residues. J gave up 5 bases and V 3 bases, and 6 bases lay outside the gene matches. CDR3 protein: CASSQGTSGRVNEQYF. The DNA of the CDR3 is TGCGCCAGCAGCCAGGGGACTAGCGGGAGAGTCAACGAGCAGTACTTC.

This CDR3 reads CASSHEIAGGPRNEQFF. The CDR3 DNA reads TGCGCCAGCAGCCATGAAATAGCGGGAGGGCCCCGGAATGAGCAGTTCTTC. This chain connects TRBV4-3 to TRBJ2-1; TRBD2 matches at 11 bases. The CDR3 contains 17 residues. V trimming: 3 bases; J trimming: 7 bases; junction bases outside the gene matches: 11. The germline V gene has CDR1 LGHNA and CDR2 YSLEER.

V usage is TRBV28 and J usage is TRBJ1-5, with 9 nucleotides matching TRBD1. Germline V gene data show CDR1 as MDHEN and CDR2 as SYDVKM. This CDR3 spans 15 amino acids. The V segment lost 6 bases and the J segment 4 bases; nucleotides outside the gene matches: 7. As DNA, the CDR3 is TGTGCCAGCAGGGCCGGCGACAGGGGGAATCAGCCCCAGCATTTT. It yields the protein CASRAGDRGNQPQHF.

This clone turned up a few times. Other DNA variants within this sample encode the same CDR3. The genes are TRBV18 and TRBJ2-3; the match to TRBD2 covers 9 bases. CDR1 is KGHSH and CDR2 is LQKENI in the germline V gene. V lost 0 bases, J lost 3 bases, and 1 base stayed unmatched. CDR3 length equals 15 residues. The CDR3 reads CASSPPSGSTDTQYF. CDR3 DNA sequence: TGTGCCAGCTCACCACCTAGCGGGAGTACAGATACGCAGTATTTT. Full variable domain (rest looked up from reference TRBV18 and TRBJ2-3): NAGVMQNPRHLVRRRGQEARLRCSPMKGHSHVYWYRQLPEEGLKFMVYLQKENIIDESGMPKERFSAEFPKEGPSILRIQQVVRGDSAAYFCASSPPSGSTDTQYFGPGTRLTVL.

CDR3: CASSFGLAGAWGTGELFF. The CDR3 coding sequence is TGTGCCAGCAGCTTCGGACTAGCGGGGGCTTGGGGCACCGGGGAGCTGTTTTTT. This chain uses TRBV7-3 with TRBJ2-2; TRBD2 agrees at 13 bases. The CDR3 is 18 residues long. Germline loops: CDR1 SGHTA, CDR2 FQGTGA. V trimming: 3 bases; J trimming: 4 bases; junction bases outside the gene matches: 8.

This clone turned up a few times. The genes are TRBV30 and TRBJ2-7, with TRBD1 matching 9 bases. The CDR3 loop spans 15 amino acids. Germline V gene data show CDR1 as GTSNPN and CDR2 as SVGIG (reference sequence). V was clipped by 3 bases and J by 7 bases; unmatched bases: 13. CDR3 coding DNA: TGTGCCTGGAGCGCGCCGGGGACAGGGCTTGGAGAGCAGTACTTC. Protein: CAWSAPGTGLGEQYF.